A single sample gave rise to the 13 T cell receptor beta chains below, sequenced in a study of T cells in Graves' hyperthyroidism and ophthalmopathy. Amplified TCR beta CDR3 regions derived from RNA transcripts. HTBI primers drove first-round RT-PCR of the TCR CDR3. TCRdb processed the multiplex PCR reads anew with MiXCR; each CDR3 protein has one entry. Altogether 550,000 to 650,000 distinct CDR3 sequences are present, around 13% being singletons, with the ten largest covering under 7%. The sequenced material came from blood. The receptors here all came from a woman younger than 45 with Graves' hyperthyroidism that later progressed to Graves' ophthalmopathy.

This clonotype has ten or more counts. The chain uses TRBV7-2 and TRBJ2-7; D not certain. Germline lookup yields CDR1 SGHTA and CDR2 FQGNSA. The V end lost 0 bases, the J end lost 5 bases, and 11 bases lay between the germline ends. The length of the CDR3 is 14 residues. CDR3: CASSLAQGYHEQYF. In DNA form, the CDR3 reads TGTGCCAGCAGCTTAGCGCAAGGGTACCACGAGCAGTACTTC.

This clonotype was seen repeatedly, ten times or more. The genes are TRBV15 and TRBJ2-1; unclear D gene. Deletions cut 5 bases from V and 6 bases from J, with 8 bases between. Germline CDR1 and CDR2: LNHNV and YYDKDF (reference sequence). The CDR3 is made up of 12 amino acids. DNA for the CDR3: TGTGCCACCAGCCGACCATCCAATGAGCAGTTCTTC. It encodes CATSRPSNEQFF.

This clonotype was counted at least ten times. V and J are TRBV6-2 or TRBV6-3 and TRBJ2-7; D is perhaps TRBD2 (5 bases). Germline CDR1 MNHEY, CDR2 SVGEGT. V lost 2 bases and J 7 bases, leaving 12 bases between the germline ends. The CDR3 length is 13 residues. The DNA for the CDR3 is TGTGCCAGCAGTTACGGACCTACGGGGGAGCAGTACTTC. This gives the protein CASSYGPTGEQYF.

This clonotype was counted many times. The chain is built from TRBV10-2 and TRBJ2-1; TRBD2 aligns across 11 bases. V shed 2 bases and J 3 bases; nucleotides not matched to a gene: 3. The CDR3 has 16 residues. Per germline, CDR1 WSHSY and CDR2 SAAADI. Written as DNA, the CDR3 is TGCGCCAGCAGTGAGATTAGCGGGAGGGGCTACAATGAGCAGTTCTTC. Protein product: CASSEISGRGYNEQFF.

In this sample, this clonotype turned up many times. CDR3: CASSHGTGSSPLHF. The DNA for the CDR3 is TGTGCCAGCTCACACGGGACAGGGTCCTCACCCCTCCACTTT. The rearrangement links TRBV18 to TRBJ1-6; TRBD1 matches 9 bases. Germline CDR1 KGHSH, CDR2 LQKENI. CDR3 length equals 14 residues. V trimming: 4 bases; J trimming: 10 bases; junction bases outside the gene matches: 5.

This clonotype was recorded many times. This rearrangement joins TRBV2 to TRBJ1-3; D not resolved. V was pared by 10 bases and J by 5 bases, with 9 bases between. The CDR3 runs to 11 residues. Germline V gene data show CDR1 as SNHLY and CDR2 as FYNNEI. The CDR3 bases are TGTGCCATCTGGGAGAGAAACACCATATATTTT. Translating it yields CAIWERNTIYF. The variable domain in full, with the rest retrieved from reference TRBV2 and TRBJ1-3, is EPEVTQTPSHQVTQMGQEVILRCVPISNHLYFYWYRQILGQKVEFLVSFYNNEISEKSEIFDDQFSVERPDGSNFTLKIRSTKLEDSAMYFCAIWERNTIYFGEGSWLTVV.

Many counts were recorded for this clonotype. V is TRBV7-3 and J is TRBJ1-1; D remains ambiguous. The CDR3 is 15 amino acids. Per the germline V gene, CDR1 is SGHTA and CDR2 is FQGTGA. Trimming took off 0 bases at V and 1 base at J, with 9 bases between the two ends. CDR3 region: CASSLTLQGNTEAFF. The CDR3 DNA reads TGTGCCAGCAGCTTAACCCTGCAAGGGAACACTGAAGCTTTCTTT.

This clonotype was seen many times. The chain has TRBV13 and TRBJ2-5; tentatively, D is TRBD2 (5 bases). The germline V and J ends were trimmed by 4 bases and 5 bases, with 17 bases remaining between them. CDR3 length: 15 amino acids. Germline assignment: CDR1 PRHDT and CDR2 FYEKMQ (reference sequence). Here the CDR3 reads CASSSAPAVGETQYF. The CDR3 DNA reads as TGTGCCAGCAGCTCCGCCCCAGCGGTAGGGGAGACCCAGTACTTC.

This clonotype was counted at least ten times. This chain uses TRBV9 with TRBJ2-1; 9 bases fit TRBD2. Germline CDR1 SGDLS, CDR2 YYNGEE. J was trimmed by 1 base and V by 2 bases; bases with no gene match: 7. This CDR3 has 17 residues. The CDR3 DNA reads as TGTGCCAGCAGCGTCAGGACTAGCGAGTGGTCCTACAATGAGCAGTTCTTC. The encoded protein is CASSVRTSEWSYNEQFF.

A note on this clonotype: A much larger clonotype is one base distant, so this may be a read error. The gene calls are TRBV5-1 and TRBJ2-5; 8 nucleotides match TRBD2. CDR3 length: 15 residues. Trimming removed 4 bases from V and 2 bases from J; junction bases left unmatched: 7. The V gene's germline CDR1 is SGHRS and CDR2 YFSETQ. CDR3 DNA: TGCGCCAGCAGCCCCGGGGGCGGGGGGCAAGAGACCCAGTACTTC. Translating it yields CASSPGGGGQETQYF. The whole variable domain, filled in from reference TRBV5-1 and TRBJ2-5, reads KAGVTQTPRYLIKTRGQQVTLSCSPISGHRSVSWYQQTPGQGLQFLFEYFSETQRNKGNFPGRFSGRQFSNSRSEMNVSTLELGDSALYLCASSPGGGGQETQYFGPGTRLLVL.

This clonotype was picked up many times. This chain connects TRBV9 to TRBJ2-3; D is undetermined. The ends were cut back, 0 bases at V and 4 bases at J, with 9 bases in the middle. Per germline, CDR1 SGDLS and CDR2 YYNGEE. This CDR3 contains 14 residues. CDR3 bases: TGTGCCAGCAGCGTAGCTCCAGGAGCAGATACGCAGTATTTT. It yields the protein CASSVAPGADTQYF. The full variable domain, in which reference TRBV9 and TRBJ2-3 provide the parts outside the CDR3, is DSGVTQTPKHLITATGQRVTLRCSPRSGDLSVYWYQQSLDQGLQFLIQYYNGEERAKGNILERFSAQQFPDLHSELNLSSLELGDSALYFCASSVAPGADTQYFGPGTRLTVL.

There are many counts of this clonotype. V usage is TRBV11-3 and J usage is TRBJ2-1; the match to TRBD2 covers 10 bases. The V gene's germline CDR1 is SGHNT and CDR2 YENEEA. The CDR3 extends over 16 amino acids. V gave up 5 bases and J gave up 8 bases; unmatched junction bases: 12. The CDR3 is CASSLLIAGGPDEQFF. The CDR3 bases are TGTGCCAGCAGCCTCCTTATAGCGGGAGGACCGGATGAGCAGTTCTTC.

This clonotype has a count of ten or more. The rearrangement uses TRBV11-3 and TRBJ1-1, with D uncertain. This CDR3 comprises 14 residues. Germline V lookup: CDR1 SGHNT, CDR2 YENEEA. With 1 base removed from V and 4 bases from J, the gap between germline ends came to 10 bases. Here the CDR3 DNA reads TGTGCCAGCAGCTTAGCTATCGCGGCCACTGAAGCTTTCTTT. It translates to CASSLAIAATEAFF. Variable domain in full (rest from reference TRBV11-3 and TRBJ1-1): EAGVVQSPRYKIIEKKQPVAFWCNPISGHNTLYWYLQNLGQGPELLIRYENEEAVDDSQLPKDRFSAERLKGVDSTLKIQPAELGDSAVYLCASSLAIAATEAFFGQGTRLTVV.